Each of the 26 T cell receptor beta chains below was sequenced from the same sample in a study of neoadjuvant anti-PD-1 for oral cavity cancer (dated by TCRdb to about 2021). According to the study, the label for this sample's time point signals: after neoadjuvant nivolumab, at surgical resection. Libraries were built with the immunoSEQ multiplex PCR assay. TCRdb took over this immuneACCESS table, retaining in-frame rearrangements with V and J assigned. Such tables are incomplete; in checked studies, under half of the missing clones stem from an unresolved V gene, and the remainder is unexplained. This sample lists approximately 45,000 clones; 60% to 80% were detected once. About 5% of the sample rests with the top ten. The sample here was PBMCs, taken after nivolumab (anti-PD-1) treatment. These receptors all come from a person between 40 and 85 years old with oral cavity squamous cell carcinoma.

The chain is built from TRBV19 and TRBJ2-2, with D maybe TRBD1 (6 bases). The CDR3 is made up of 14 amino acids. CDR1 is LNHDA, CDR2 SQIVND, per germline (reference sequence). Trimming shortened V by 7 bases and J by 2 bases, and 11 bases separated the two germline ends. The CDR3 nucleotides are TGTGCCAGTAAGGTCAGGGGAAACACCGGGGAGCTGTTTTTT. It codes for CASKVRGNTGELFF.

There are a few counts of this clone. V usage is TRBV19 and J usage is TRBJ2-7; D not resolved. Trimming removed 5 bases from V and 8 bases from J, with 22 bases in between. The CDR3 runs to 15 residues. Germline CDR1 is LNHDA and CDR2 is SQIVND (reference sequence). DNA for the CDR3: TGTGCCAGTAGTTACTACCGGGTCGATACAGAGCAGCAGTACTTC. This gives the protein CASSYYRVDTEQQYF.

CDR3 loop: CASSFRGGNQPQHF. The CDR3 DNA sequence: TGTGCCAGCAGCTTCCGTGGGGGCAATCAGCCCCAGCATTTT. The V gene is TRBV5-6, the J gene TRBJ1-5; no reliable D call. The CDR3 contains 14 residues. Germline V CDR1 and CDR2: SGHDT, YYEEEE. Trimming left V 2 bases short and J 2 bases short, with 8 bases between.

The chain recombines TRBV5-4 with TRBJ2-5, with D perhaps assigned TRBD1 or TRBD2 (5 bases each). The CDR3 covers 14 residues. From germline, CDR1 is SGHNT and CDR2 YYREEE (reference sequence). The V and J ends lost 4 bases and 1 base respectively, with 11 bases between them. CDR3 coding DNA: TGTGCCAGCAGCAAATCCGGGACCCAAGAGACCCAGTACTTC. Residues: CASSKSGTQETQYF.

The rearrangement links TRBV18 to TRBJ2-5; 7 bases align to TRBD2. V dropped 3 bases and J dropped 5; count of bases not matched to a gene: 3. The CDR3 runs 13 residues. Germline CDR1 KGHSH, CDR2 LQKENI. CDR3: CASSPGLEETQYF. In nucleotides, the CDR3 is TGTGCCAGCTCACCTGGACTAGAGGAGACCCAGTACTTC. Based on the CDR3 plus reference TRBV18 and TRBJ2-5, the full variable domain is NAGVMQNPRHLVRRRGQEARLRCSPMKGHSHVYWYRQLPEEGLKFMVYLQKENIIDESGMPKERFSAEFPKEGPSILRIQQVVRGDSAAYFCASSPGLEETQYFGPGTRLLVL.

The chain has TRBV19 and TRBJ1-6, with 8 positions matching TRBD1. The CDR3 spans 16 residues. The germline V gene encodes CDR1 LNHDA and CDR2 SQIVND (reference sequence). With V trimmed by 7 bases and J by 8 bases, 13 bases remained unmatched. This chain's CDR3 is CASISTRTGGDSPLHF. CDR3 coding DNA: TGTGCCAGTATATCGACTCGAACAGGGGGAGATTCACCCCTCCACTTT.

The chain is built from TRBV9 and TRBJ1-1, with a possible D match to TRBD1 (6 bases). V was trimmed by 0 bases and J by 1 base, leaving 10 bases between them. The germline CDR1 and CDR2 sequences are SGDLS and YYNGEE. CDR3 length: 15 amino acids. The CDR3 protein is CASSVGRTENTEAFF. In nucleotides, the CDR3 is TGTGCCAGCAGCGTAGGCCGGACAGAGAACACTGAAGCTTTCTTT.

This chain links TRBV6-1 with TRBJ2-7; D tentatively reads TRBD1 or TRBD2 (5 bases each). Germline V gives CDR1 MNHNS, CDR2 SASEGT. The germline V and J ends were trimmed by 4 bases and 2 bases, with 12 bases remaining between them. This CDR3 contains 14 residues. This CDR3 is CASSARDGAYEQYF. The CDR3 DNA reads TGTGCCAGCAGTGCCCGGGACGGAGCCTACGAGCAGTACTTC.

The chain uses TRBV2 and TRBJ1-3; no reliable D call. CDR3 length: 14 amino acids. Germline V CDR1 and CDR2: SNHLY, FYNNEI. V gave up 8 bases and J gave up 0 bases, with 11 bases separating them. The CDR3 region has the DNA TGTGCCAGCGGTAATCTCGGCTCTGGAAACACCATATATTTT. This sequence encodes CASGNLGSGNTIYF. Combining the CDR3 with reference TRBV2 and TRBJ1-3 gives the whole variable domain EPEVTQTPSHQVTQMGQEVILRCVPISNHLYFYWYRQILGQKVEFLVSFYNNEISEKSEIFDDQFSVERPDGSNFTLKIRSTKLEDSAMYFCASGNLGSGNTIYFGEGSWLTVV.

This chain joins TRBV28 and TRBJ1-4; a weak D match, TRBD1 (5 bases). Trimming stripped 2 bases from V and 8 bases from J, with 15 bases between. CDR1 and CDR2 (germline): MDHEN, SYDVKM. The CDR3 is 15 residues long. For the CDR3, the DNA is TGTGCCAGCAGTTTAGGGGCTGTTTCATCAGAAAAACTGTTTTTT. This sequence encodes CASSLGAVSSEKLFF.

The genes are TRBV15 and TRBJ1-1; D remains unclear. Looked up from germline, CDR1 is LNHNV and CDR2 is YYDKDF (reference sequence). Deletions cut 3 bases from V and 0 bases from J, with 11 bases between. CDR3 length: 15 residues. CDR3 in amino acids: CATSSPLSLNTEAFF. CDR3 DNA sequence: TGTGCCACCAGCAGTCCCCTTTCTTTGAACACTGAAGCTTTCTTT. The full variable domain, completed using reference TRBV15 and TRBJ1-1, is DAMVIQNPRYQVTQFGKPVTLSCSQTLNHNVMYWYQQKSSQAPKLLFHYYDKDFNNEADTPDNFQSRRPNTSFCFLDIRSPGLGDTAMYLCATSSPLSLNTEAFFGQGTRLTVV.

In its sample, this clone was seen once. The rearrangement uses TRBV16 and TRBJ1-5, with TRBD1 matching over 10 bases. Trimming cost V 4 bases and J 2 bases; bases outside gene matches: 2. Germline V lookup: CDR1 KGHSY, CDR2 FQNENV. This CDR3 region has 15 residues. The CDR3 sequence is CASSPGTGGNQPQHF. CDR3 sequence (DNA): TGTGCCAGCAGCCCCGGGACAGGGGGCAATCAGCCCCAGCATTTT. Full variable domain (outside the CDR3, taken from reference TRBV16 and TRBJ1-5): GEEVAQTPKHLVRGEGQKAKLYCAPIKGHSYVFWYQQVLKNEFKFLISFQNENVFDETGMPKERFSAKCLPNSPCSLEIQATKLEDSAVYFCASSPGTGGNQPQHFGDGTRLSIL.

V usage is TRBV6-1 and J usage is TRBJ2-6, with 9 bases aligning to TRBD1. The ends lost 6 bases at V and 0 bases at J; junction bases unmatched: 0. The CDR3 is 15 residues long. Per the germline V gene, CDR1 is MNHNS and CDR2 is SASEGT. The CDR3 DNA follows: TGTGCCAGCAGGACAGGGGGCTCTGGGGCCAACGTCCTGACTTTC. Translating it yields CASRTGGSGANVLTF.

On this clone: A clone one base away is much larger, so this may be a read error. V usage is TRBV19 and J usage is TRBJ1-5, with 7 bases lining up with TRBD1. CDR3 length equals 18 residues. Germline CDR1 reads LNHDA; CDR2 reads SQIVND (reference sequence). Trimming took 7 bases from V and 1 from J; bases not matched to a gene: 16. CDR3 DNA sequence: TGTGCCAGTACCTCCGGGACAGTGGGCTTCAGGAGCAATCAGCCCCAGCATTTT. As protein: CASTSGTVGFRSNQPQHF.

The rearrangement joins TRBV5-4 to TRBJ2-1; TRBD1 aligns across 12 bases. Germline CDR1 and CDR2: SGHNT and YYREEE (reference sequence). This CDR3 contains 14 residues. Trimming removed 3 bases from V and 7 bases from J; junction bases left unmatched: 2. The CDR3 reads CASSWDRGLNEQFF. The CDR3 DNA reads as TGTGCCAGCAGCTGGGACAGGGGGCTGAATGAGCAGTTCTTC.

The chain has TRBV6-5 and TRBJ2-3, with 7 bases identical to TRBD2. CDR3 length equals 16 residues. The germline V gene has CDR1 MNHEY and CDR2 SVGAGI. The V segment lost 0 bases and the J segment 1 base; nucleotides outside the gene matches: 4. The CDR3 loop reads CASSYSGSGGTDTQYF. For the CDR3, the DNA is TGTGCCAGCAGTTACTCGGGAAGCGGGGGCACAGATACGCAGTATTTT.

This clone was counted between two and nine times. The rearrangement links TRBV7-8 to TRBJ2-2; 12 nucleotides line up with TRBD1. Losses at the gene ends were 5 bases for V and 6 bases for J; bases not matched to a gene: 7. This CDR3 is 16 amino acids long. The germline gives CDR1 SGHVS, CDR2 FQNEAQ. This CDR3 reads CASSAPGQGASGELFF. The CDR3 DNA is TGTGCCAGCAGCGCTCCGGGACAGGGGGCATCCGGGGAGCTGTTTTTT.

This chain uses TRBV6-1 with TRBJ1-2; tentatively, D is TRBD1 (6 bases). V was shortened by 5 bases and J by 4 bases, with 14 bases between the two germline ends. The CDR3 sequence is 14 residues long. Germline-derived CDR1 and CDR2 are MNHNS and SASEGT. CDR3 sequence: CASSSSGGSYGYTF. The CDR3 DNA is TGTGCCAGCAGTTCCAGTGGGGGCTCCTATGGCTACACCTTC.

This rearrangement joins TRBV5-1 to TRBJ2-3; the D is unclear. This CDR3 has 13 amino acids. CDR1 and CDR2 (germline): SGHRS, YFSETQ. Trimming shortened V by 1 base and J by 6 bases, and 9 bases separated the two germline ends. The DNA of the CDR3 is TGCGCCAGCAGCTTGTTTATGCGGGATACGCAGTATTTT. This codes for CASSLFMRDTQYF.

J is TRBJ2-2 and V is TRBV19; D call uncertain. Germline V gene lookup returns CDR1 LNHDA and CDR2 SQIVND (reference sequence). The V and J ends lost 7 bases and 6 bases respectively, with 12 bases between them. This CDR3 is 13 amino acids long. The CDR3 here is CASTRGASGELFF. CDR3 DNA: TGTGCCAGTACCCGAGGTGCGTCCGGGGAGCTGTTTTTT. Variable domain in full (rest from reference TRBV19 and TRBJ2-2): DGGITQSPKYLFRKEGQNVTLSCEQNLNHDAMYWYRQDPGQGLRLIYYSQIVNDFQKGDIAEGYSVSREKKESFPLTVTSAQKNPTAFYLCASTRGASGELFFGEGSRLTVL.

J is TRBJ2-1 and V is TRBV7-6; a possible D gene is TRBD1 (5 bases). Germline CDR1 is SGHVS and CDR2 is FNYEAQ. Trimming pared 3 bases from V and 10 bases from J, leaving 10 bases between. This CDR3 spans 12 amino acids. The CDR3 DNA reads TGTGCCAGCAGCTTTTCAGGGTGGGAGCAGTTCTTC. It specifies CASSFSGWEQFF.

This chain links TRBV5-4 with TRBJ2-2; D ambiguous. V shed 5 bases and J shed 0 bases, with 17 bases lying between them. The CDR3 has 17 amino acids. CDR1 and CDR2 (germline): SGHNT, YYREEE (reference sequence). The CDR3 sequence is CASSLGWASTNTGELFF. In DNA form, the CDR3 reads TGTGCCAGCAGTCTGGGCTGGGCCTCTACGAACACCGGGGAGCTGTTTTTT.

This clone turned up a few times. The chain links TRBV7-9 to TRBJ2-5; TRBD1 matches 8 bases. Germline-derived CDR1 and CDR2 are SEHNR and FQNEAQ (reference sequence). The CDR3 is 15 residues long. J gave up 4 bases and V 1 base, and 5 bases lay outside the gene matches. In DNA, the CDR3 is TGTGCCAGCAGCTTAGATGGGGACAGGAGAGAGACCCAGTACTTC. This encodes CASSLDGDRRETQYF. Drawing the rest from reference TRBV7-9 and TRBJ2-5, the complete variable domain is DTGVSQNPRHKITKRGQNVTFRCDPISEHNRLYWYRQTLGQGPEFLTYFQNEAQLEKSRLLSDRFSAERPKGSFSTLEIQRTEQGDSAMYLCASSLDGDRRETQYFGPGTRLLVL.

The chain joins TRBV10-1 to TRBJ1-1; D is undetermined. The CDR3 contains 13 residues. The germline CDR1 and CDR2 sequences are WNHNN and SYGVQD (reference sequence). Trimming took 5 bases from V and 6 from J, leaving 13 bases between them. This CDR3 is CASSFTLTAEAFF. In nucleotides, the CDR3 is TGCGCCAGCAGTTTTACACTGACCGCTGAAGCTTTCTTT.

The chain has TRBV5-1 and TRBJ1-1; D is unresolved. Per the germline V gene, CDR1 is SGHRS and CDR2 is YFSETQ. The V and J ends lost 5 bases and 7 bases respectively, with 9 bases between them. The CDR3 covers 11 residues. The CDR3: CASRSEDEAFF. The CDR3, as DNA: TGCGCCAGCAGAAGCGAGGATGAAGCTTTCTTT.

The V and J genes are TRBV6-1 and TRBJ2-2, with D perhaps matching TRBD1 (6 bases). The CDR3 is made up of 13 amino acids. The germline V and J ends were trimmed by 9 bases and 5 bases, with 13 bases remaining between them. CDR1 and CDR2 (germline): MNHNS, SASEGT. The DNA of the CDR3 is TGTGCCAGTAGGGACAACCCGACCGGGGAGCTGTTTTTT. Translation gives CASRDNPTGELFF.